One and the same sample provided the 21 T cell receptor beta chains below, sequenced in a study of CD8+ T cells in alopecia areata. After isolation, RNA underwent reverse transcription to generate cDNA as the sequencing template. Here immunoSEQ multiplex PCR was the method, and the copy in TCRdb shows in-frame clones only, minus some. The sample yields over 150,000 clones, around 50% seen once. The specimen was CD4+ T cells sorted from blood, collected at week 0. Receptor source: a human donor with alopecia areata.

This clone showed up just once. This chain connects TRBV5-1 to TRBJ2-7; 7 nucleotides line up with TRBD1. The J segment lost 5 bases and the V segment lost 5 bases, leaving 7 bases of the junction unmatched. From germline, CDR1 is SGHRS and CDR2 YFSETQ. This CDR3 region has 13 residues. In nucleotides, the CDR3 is TGCGCCAGCAGGCCTGACAGGGCCCACGAGCAGTACTTC. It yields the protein CASRPDRAHEQYF.

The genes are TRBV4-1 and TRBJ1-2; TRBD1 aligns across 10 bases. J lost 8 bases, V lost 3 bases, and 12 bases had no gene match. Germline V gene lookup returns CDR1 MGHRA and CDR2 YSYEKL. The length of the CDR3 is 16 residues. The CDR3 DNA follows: TGCGCCAGCAGCCACACCACTGGGACAGGGGTTTACGGCTACACCTTC. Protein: CASSHTTGTGVYGYTF.

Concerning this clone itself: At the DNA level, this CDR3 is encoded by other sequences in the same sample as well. CDR3 nucleotides: TGTGCCTGGAGTGTGGATAATAGCAATCAGCCCCAGCATTTT. Translated, it gives CAWSVDNSNQPQHF. This chain connects TRBV30 to TRBJ1-5, with D uncertain. V was trimmed by 0 bases and J by 0 bases, leaving 6 bases between them. From germline, CDR1 is GTSNPN and CDR2 SVGIG (reference sequence). The CDR3 loop spans 14 amino acids.

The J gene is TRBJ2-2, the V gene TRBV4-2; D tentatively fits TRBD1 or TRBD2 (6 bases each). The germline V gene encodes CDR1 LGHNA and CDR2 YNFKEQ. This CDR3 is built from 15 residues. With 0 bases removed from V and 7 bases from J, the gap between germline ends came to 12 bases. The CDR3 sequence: CASSQDRGGIGELFF. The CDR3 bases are TGTGCCAGCAGCCAAGACAGGGGAGGCATCGGGGAGCTGTTTTTT.

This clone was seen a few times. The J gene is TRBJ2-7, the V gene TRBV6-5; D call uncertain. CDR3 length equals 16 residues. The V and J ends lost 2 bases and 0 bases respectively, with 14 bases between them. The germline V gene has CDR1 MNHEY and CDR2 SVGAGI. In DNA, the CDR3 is TGTGCCAGCAGTTACGATGGCGACGGCCCCTCCTACGAGCAGTACTTC. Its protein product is CASSYDGDGPSYEQYF.

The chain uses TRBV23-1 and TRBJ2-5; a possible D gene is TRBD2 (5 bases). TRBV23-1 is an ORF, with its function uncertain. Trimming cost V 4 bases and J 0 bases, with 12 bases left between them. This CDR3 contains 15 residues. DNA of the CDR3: TGCGCCAGCAGTCGCAAGACTAACAACCAAGAGACCCAGTACTTC. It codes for CASSRKTNNQETQYF.

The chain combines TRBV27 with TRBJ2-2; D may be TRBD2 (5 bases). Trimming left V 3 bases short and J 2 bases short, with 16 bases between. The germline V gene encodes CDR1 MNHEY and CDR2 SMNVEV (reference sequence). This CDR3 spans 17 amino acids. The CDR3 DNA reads TGTGCCAGCAGTTTTGAGGGCCCATACCATAACACCGGGGAGCTGTTTTTT. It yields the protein CASSFEGPYHNTGELFF.

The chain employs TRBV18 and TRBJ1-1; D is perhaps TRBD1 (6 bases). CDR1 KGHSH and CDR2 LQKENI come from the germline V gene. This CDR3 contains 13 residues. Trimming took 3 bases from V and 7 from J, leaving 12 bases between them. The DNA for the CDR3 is TGTGCCAGCTCACCTCAGGGGACGTATGAAGCTTTCTTT. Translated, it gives CASSPQGTYEAFF.

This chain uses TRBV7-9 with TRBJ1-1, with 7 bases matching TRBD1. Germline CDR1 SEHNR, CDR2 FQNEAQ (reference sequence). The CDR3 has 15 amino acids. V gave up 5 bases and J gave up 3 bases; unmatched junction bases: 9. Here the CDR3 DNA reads TGTGCCAGCAGCCCCCAGACAGGGAAGGACACTGAAGCTTTCTTT. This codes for CASSPQTGKDTEAFF.

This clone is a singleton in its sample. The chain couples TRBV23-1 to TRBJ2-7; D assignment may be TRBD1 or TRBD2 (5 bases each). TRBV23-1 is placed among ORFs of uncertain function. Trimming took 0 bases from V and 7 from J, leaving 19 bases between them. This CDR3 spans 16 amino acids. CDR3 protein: CASSQSRRAGTGEQYF. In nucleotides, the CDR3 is TGCGCCAGCAGTCAATCGAGGAGAGCAGGGACGGGTGAGCAGTACTTC.

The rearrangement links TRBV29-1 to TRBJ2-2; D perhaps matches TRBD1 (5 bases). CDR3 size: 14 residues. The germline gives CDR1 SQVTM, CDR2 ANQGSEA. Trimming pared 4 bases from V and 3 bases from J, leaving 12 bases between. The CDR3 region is CSVGQGSHTGELFF. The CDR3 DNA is TGCAGCGTTGGGCAGGGCTCCCACACCGGGGAGCTGTTTTTT.

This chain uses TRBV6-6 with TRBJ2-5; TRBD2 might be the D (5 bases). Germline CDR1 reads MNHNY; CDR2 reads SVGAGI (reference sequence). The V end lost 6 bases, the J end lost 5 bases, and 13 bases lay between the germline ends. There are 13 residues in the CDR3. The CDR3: CASSPGLAETQYF. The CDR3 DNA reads TGTGCCAGCAGCCCGGGGTTGGCGGAGACCCAGTACTTC.

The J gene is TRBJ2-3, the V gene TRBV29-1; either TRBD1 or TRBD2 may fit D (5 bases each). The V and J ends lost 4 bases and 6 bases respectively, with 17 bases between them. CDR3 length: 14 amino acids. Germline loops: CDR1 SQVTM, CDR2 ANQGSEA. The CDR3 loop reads CSVGTGGVGDTQYF. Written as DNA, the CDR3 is TGCAGCGTTGGAACTGGGGGAGTAGGGGATACGCAGTATTTT.

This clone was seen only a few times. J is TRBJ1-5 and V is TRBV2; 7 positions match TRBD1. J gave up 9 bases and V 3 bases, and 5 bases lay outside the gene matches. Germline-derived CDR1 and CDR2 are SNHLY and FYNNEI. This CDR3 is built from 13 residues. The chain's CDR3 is CASSDRGTRPQHF. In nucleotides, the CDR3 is TGTGCCAGCAGTGACAGGGGGACCCGGCCCCAGCATTTT.

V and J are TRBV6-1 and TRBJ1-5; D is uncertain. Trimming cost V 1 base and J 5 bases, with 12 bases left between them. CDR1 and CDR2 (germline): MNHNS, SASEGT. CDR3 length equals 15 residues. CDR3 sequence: CASSEVRTIDQPQHF. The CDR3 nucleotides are TGTGCCAGCAGTGAAGTAAGGACGATAGATCAGCCCCAGCATTTT.

CDR3 protein: CASSLDYRGAGANVLTF. Written as DNA, the CDR3 is TGCGCCAGCAGCCTAGATTACAGGGGCGCTGGGGCCAACGTCCTGACTTTC. This chain connects TRBV4-1 to TRBJ2-6, with 7 bases fitting TRBD1. The V segment lost 4 bases and the J segment 2 bases; nucleotides outside the gene matches: 8. The CDR3 is 17 amino acids. Germline V CDR1 and CDR2: MGHRA, YSYEKL.

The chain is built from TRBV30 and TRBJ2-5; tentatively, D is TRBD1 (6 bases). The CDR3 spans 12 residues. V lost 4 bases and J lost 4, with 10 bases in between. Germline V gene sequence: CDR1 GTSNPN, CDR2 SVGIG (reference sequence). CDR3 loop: CAWNTGPETQYF. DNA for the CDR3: TGTGCCTGGAACACAGGGCCAGAGACCCAGTACTTC.

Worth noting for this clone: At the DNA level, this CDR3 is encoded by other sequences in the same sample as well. The CDR3 nucleotides read TGCGCCAGCAGCTTAGGGGGCCGGAGCACAGATACGCAGTATTTT. Its protein is CASSLGGRSTDTQYF. This chain links TRBV5-1 with TRBJ2-3; 7 bases agree with TRBD1. The V gene end was trimmed by 2 bases and the J gene end by 0 bases; junction bases not matched to a gene: 3. Germline CDR1 is SGHRS and CDR2 is YFSETQ. The CDR3 is made up of 15 amino acids.

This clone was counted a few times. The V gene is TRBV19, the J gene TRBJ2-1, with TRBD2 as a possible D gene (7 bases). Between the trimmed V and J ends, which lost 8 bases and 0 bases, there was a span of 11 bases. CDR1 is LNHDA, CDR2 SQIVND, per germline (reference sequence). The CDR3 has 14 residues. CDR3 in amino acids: CASRGALSYNEQFF. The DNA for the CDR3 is TGTGCCAGTCGGGGGGCCCTCTCCTACAATGAGCAGTTCTTC.

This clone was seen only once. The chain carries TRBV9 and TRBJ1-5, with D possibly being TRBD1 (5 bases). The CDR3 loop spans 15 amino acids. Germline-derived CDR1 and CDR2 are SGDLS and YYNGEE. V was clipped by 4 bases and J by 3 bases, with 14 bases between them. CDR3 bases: TGTGCCAGCAGCCCCGGGACCACGCACAATCAGCCCCAGCATTTT. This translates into CASSPGTTHNQPQHF. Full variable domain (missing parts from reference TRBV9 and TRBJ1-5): DSGVTQTPKHLITATGQRVTLRCSPRSGDLSVYWYQQSLDQGLQFLIQYYNGEERAKGNILERFSAQQFPDLHSELNLSSLELGDSALYFCASSPGTTHNQPQHFGDGTRLSIL.

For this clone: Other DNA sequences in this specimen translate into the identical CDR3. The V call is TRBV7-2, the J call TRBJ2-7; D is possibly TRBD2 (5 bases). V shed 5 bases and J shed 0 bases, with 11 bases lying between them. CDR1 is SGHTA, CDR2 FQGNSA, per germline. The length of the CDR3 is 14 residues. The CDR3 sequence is CASSPDFSSYEQYF. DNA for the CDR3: TGTGCCAGCAGCCCGGACTTCAGCTCCTACGAGCAGTACTTC.